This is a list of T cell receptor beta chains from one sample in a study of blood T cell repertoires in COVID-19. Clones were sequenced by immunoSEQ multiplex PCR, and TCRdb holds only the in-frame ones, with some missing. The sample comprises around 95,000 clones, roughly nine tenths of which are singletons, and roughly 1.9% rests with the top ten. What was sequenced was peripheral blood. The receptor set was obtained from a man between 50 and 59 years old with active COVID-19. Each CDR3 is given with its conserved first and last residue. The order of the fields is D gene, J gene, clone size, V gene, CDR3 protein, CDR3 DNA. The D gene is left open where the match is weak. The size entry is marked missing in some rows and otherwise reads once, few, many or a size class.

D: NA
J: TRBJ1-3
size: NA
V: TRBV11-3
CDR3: CASSLWENTIYF
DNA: TGTGCCAGCAGCTTATGGGAGAACACCATATATTTT

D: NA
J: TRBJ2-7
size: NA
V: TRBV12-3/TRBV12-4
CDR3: CASLAGGYEQYF
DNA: TGTGCCAGCCTCGCAGGGGGGTACGAGCAGTACTTC

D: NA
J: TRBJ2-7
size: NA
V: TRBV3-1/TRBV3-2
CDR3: CASSHVRDEQYF
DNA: TGTGCCAGCAGCCATGTGCGCGACGAGCAGTACTTC

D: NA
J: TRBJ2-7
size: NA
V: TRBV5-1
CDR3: CASSGGTAATYEQYF
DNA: TGCGCCAGCAGCGGAGGGACAGCGGCAACCTACGAGCAGTACTTC

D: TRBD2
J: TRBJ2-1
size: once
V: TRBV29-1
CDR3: CSVEGLAGGGSYNEQFF
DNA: TGCAGCGTTGAAGGTCTAGCGGGAGGGGGCTCCTACAATGAGCAGTTCTTC

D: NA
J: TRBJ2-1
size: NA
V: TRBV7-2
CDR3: CASSSVLADEQFF
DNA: TGTGCCAGCAGCTCAGTACTAGCTGATGAGCAGTTCTTC

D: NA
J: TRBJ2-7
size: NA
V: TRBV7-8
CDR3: CASSLTSRSSYEQYF
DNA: TGTGCCAGCAGCCTCACCTCCCGGAGCTCCTACGAGCAGTACTTC

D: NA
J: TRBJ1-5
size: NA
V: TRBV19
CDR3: CASSPPYRRTAVAQPQHF
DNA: TGTGCCAGTAGTCCCCCCTATCGCCGGACAGCGGTTGCTCAGCCCCAGCATTTT

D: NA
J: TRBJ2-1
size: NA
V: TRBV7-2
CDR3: CASGRGAINEQFF
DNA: TGTGCCAGCGGCCGAGGCGCTATCAATGAGCAGTTCTTC

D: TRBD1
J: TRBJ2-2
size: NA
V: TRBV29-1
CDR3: CSVTGQGELFF
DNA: TGCAGCGTGACAGGGCAAGGGGAGCTGTTTTTT

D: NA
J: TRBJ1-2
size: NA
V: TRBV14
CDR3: CASSQAQENYGYTF
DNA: TGTGCCAGCAGCCAAGCGCAAGAGAACTATGGCTACACCTTC

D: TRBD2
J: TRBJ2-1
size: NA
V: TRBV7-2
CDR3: CASSLALAGVYNEQFF
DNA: TGTGCCAGCAGCTTAGCCCTAGCGGGGGTCTACAATGAGCAGTTCTTC

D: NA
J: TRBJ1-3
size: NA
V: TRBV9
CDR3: CASSVGGPGNTIYF
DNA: TGTGCCAGCAGCGTAGGGGGCCCGGGAAACACCATATATTTT

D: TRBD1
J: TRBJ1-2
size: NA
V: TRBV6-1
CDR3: CASSDTRQGLNYGYTF
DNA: TGTGCCAGCAGTGATACTCGACAGGGTTTAAATTATGGCTACACCTTC

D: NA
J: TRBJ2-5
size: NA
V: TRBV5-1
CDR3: CASSLNPARETQYF
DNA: TGCGCCAGCAGCTTGAACCCCGCGCGGGAGACCCAGTACTTC

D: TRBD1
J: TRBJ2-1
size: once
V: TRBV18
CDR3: CASSRDRAYNEQFF
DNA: TGTGCCAGCTCCCGGGACAGGGCATACAATGAGCAGTTCTTC

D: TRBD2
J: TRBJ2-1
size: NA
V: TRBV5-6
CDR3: CASSPPSGRGKYEQFF
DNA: TGTGCCAGCAGCCCCCCTAGCGGGAGGGGGAAGTATGAGCAGTTCTTC

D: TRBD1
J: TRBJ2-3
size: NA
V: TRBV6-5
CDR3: CASSRQGVETDTQYF
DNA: TGTGCCAGCAGTCGTCAGGGGGTAGAAACAGATACGCAGTATTTT

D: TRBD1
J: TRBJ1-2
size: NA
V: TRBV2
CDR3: CASSDIGTVQIYGYTF
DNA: TGTGCCAGCAGCGATATCGGGACAGTACAGATCTATGGCTACACCTTC

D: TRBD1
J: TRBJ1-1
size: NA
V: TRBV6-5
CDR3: CASSYDRGNTEAFF
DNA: TGTGCCAGCAGTTACGACAGGGGAAACACTGAAGCTTTCTTT

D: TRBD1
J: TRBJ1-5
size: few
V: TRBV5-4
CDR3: CASSSGPGGRVWRNQPQHF
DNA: TGTGCCAGCAGCTCGGGGCCAGGGGGGAGAGTTTGGCGCAATCAGCCCCAGCATTTT

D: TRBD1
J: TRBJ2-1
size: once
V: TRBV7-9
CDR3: CASSSPGQGNEQFF
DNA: TGTGCCAGCAGCTCCCCGGGACAGGGGAATGAGCAGTTCTTC

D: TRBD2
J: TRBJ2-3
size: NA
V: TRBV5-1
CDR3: CASSSGTTPDTQYF
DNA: TGCGCCAGCAGCTCCGGGACTACCCCCGATACGCAGTATTTT

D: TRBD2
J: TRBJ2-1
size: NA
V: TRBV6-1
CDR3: CASSDGTSGSMGQFF
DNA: TGTGCCAGCAGTGATGGGACTAGCGGGAGTATGGGGCAGTTCTTC

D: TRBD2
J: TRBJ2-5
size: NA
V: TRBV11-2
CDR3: CASSLEITSVRETQYF
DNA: TGTGCCAGCAGCTTAGAAATTACTAGCGTTCGAGAGACCCAGTACTTC

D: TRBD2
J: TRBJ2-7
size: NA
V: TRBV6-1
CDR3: CASSEGAGSYYEQYF
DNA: TGTGCCAGCAGTGAAGGAGCGGGGAGTTACTACGAGCAGTACTTC

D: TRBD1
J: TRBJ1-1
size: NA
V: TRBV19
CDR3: CASSGQGTEAFF
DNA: TGTGCCAGTAGCGGACAGGGTACTGAAGCTTTCTTT

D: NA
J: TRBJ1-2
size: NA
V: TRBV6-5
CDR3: CASSYEGVYGYTF
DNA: TGTGCCAGCAGTTACGAGGGCGTTTATGGCTACACCTTC

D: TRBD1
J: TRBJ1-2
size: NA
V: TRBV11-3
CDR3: CASSSLELGGAGYGYTF
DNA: TGTGCCAGCAGCTCCCTCGAATTAGGGGGCGCGGGCTATGGCTACACCTTC

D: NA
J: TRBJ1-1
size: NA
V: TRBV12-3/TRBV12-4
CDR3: CASGQGGKAFF
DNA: TGTGCCAGCGGGCAGGGAGGGAAAGCTTTCTTT

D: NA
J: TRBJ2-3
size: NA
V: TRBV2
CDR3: CASMVSTDTQYF
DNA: TGTGCCAGCATGGTCAGTACAGATACGCAGTATTTT

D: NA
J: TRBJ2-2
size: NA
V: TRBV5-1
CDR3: CASSLVAAGELFF
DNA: TGCGCCAGCAGCTTGGTGGCGGCCGGGGAGCTGTTTTTT

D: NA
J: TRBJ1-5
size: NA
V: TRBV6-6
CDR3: CASSYSSGQPQHF
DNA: TGTGCCAGCAGTTACTCATCGGGTCAGCCCCAGCATTTT

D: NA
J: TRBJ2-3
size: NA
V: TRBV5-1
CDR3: CASSSGESTDTQYF
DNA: TGCGCCAGCAGTTCGGGGGAGAGCACAGATACGCAGTATTTT

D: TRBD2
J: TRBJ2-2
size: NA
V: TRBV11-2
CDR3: CASSLKRGGTGELFF
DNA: TGTGCCAGCAGCTTAAAGCGGGGGGGCACCGGGGAGCTGTTTTTT

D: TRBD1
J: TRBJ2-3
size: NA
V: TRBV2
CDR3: CASSPGQGTADTQYF
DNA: TGTGCCAGCAGCCCGGGACAGGGGACCGCAGATACGCAGTATTTT

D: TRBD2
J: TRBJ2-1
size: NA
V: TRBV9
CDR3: CASSVAAAGGSYNEQFF
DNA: TGTGCCAGCAGCGTAGCTGCAGCGGGAGGATCCTACAATGAGCAGTTCTTC

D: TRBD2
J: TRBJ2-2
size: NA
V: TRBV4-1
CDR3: CASSQDPGTIARELFF
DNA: TGCGCCAGCAGCCAAGATCCCGGGACTATAGCCAGGGAGCTGTTTTTT

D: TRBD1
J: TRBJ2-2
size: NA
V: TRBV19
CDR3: CASSTGTGNTGELFF
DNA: TGTGCCAGTAGCACCGGGACAGGGAACACCGGGGAGCTGTTTTTT

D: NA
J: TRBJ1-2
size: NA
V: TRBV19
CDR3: CASRPTGSYYGYTF
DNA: TGTGCCAGTAGGCCGACAGGTTCATACTATGGCTACACCTTC

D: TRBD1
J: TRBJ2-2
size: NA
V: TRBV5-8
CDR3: CASSPDRVATGELFF
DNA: TGTGCCAGCAGCCCGGACAGGGTTGCCACCGGGGAGCTGTTTTTT

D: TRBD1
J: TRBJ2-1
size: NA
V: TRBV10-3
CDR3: CAISDRGLDNEQFF
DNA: TGTGCCATCAGCGACAGGGGGCTTGACAATGAGCAGTTCTTC